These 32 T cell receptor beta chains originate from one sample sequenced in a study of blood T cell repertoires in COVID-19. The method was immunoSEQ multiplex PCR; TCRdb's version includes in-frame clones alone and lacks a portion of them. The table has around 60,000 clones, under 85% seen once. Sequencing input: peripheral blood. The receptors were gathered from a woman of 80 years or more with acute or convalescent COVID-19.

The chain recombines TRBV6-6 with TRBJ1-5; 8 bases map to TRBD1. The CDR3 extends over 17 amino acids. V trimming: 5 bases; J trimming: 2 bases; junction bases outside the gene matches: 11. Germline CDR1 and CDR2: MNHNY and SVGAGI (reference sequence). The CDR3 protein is CASSLNRGIGGNQPQHF. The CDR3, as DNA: TGTGCCAGCAGTCTAAACAGGGGGATCGGAGGCAATCAGCCCCAGCATTTT.

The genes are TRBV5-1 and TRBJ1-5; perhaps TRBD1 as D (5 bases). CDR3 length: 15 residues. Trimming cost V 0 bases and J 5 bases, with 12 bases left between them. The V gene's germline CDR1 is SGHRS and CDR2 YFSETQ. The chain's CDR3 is CASSLGDSYDQPQHF. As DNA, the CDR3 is TGCGCCAGCAGCTTGGGTGACAGTTACGATCAGCCCCAGCATTTT. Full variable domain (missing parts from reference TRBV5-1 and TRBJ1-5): KAGVTQTPRYLIKTRGQQVTLSCSPISGHRSVSWYQQTPGQGLQFLFEYFSETQRNKGNFPGRFSGRQFSNSRSEMNVSTLELGDSALYLCASSLGDSYDQPQHFGDGTRLSIL.

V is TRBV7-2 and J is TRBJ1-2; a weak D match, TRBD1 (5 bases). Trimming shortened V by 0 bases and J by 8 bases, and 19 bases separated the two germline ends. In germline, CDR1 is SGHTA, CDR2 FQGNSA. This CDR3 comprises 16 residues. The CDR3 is CASSLARGRDRMGYTF. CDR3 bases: TGTGCCAGCAGCTTAGCGCGAGGCAGGGATCGAATGGGCTACACCTTC.

CDR3 region: CASSPRAGEEETQYF. CDR3 nucleotide sequence: TGCGCCAGCAGCCCGCGAGCCGGGGAAGAAGAGACCCAGTACTTC. The J gene is TRBJ2-5, the V gene TRBV5-1; TRBD2 might be the D (5 bases). CDR1 SGHRS and CDR2 YFSETQ come from the germline V gene. The V end was cut by 4 bases, the J end by 3 bases, with 16 bases between. This CDR3 is built from 15 residues.

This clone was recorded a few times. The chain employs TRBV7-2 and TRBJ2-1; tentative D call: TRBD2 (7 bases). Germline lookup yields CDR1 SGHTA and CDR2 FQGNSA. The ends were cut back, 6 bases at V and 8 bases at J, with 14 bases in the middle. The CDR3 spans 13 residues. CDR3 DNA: TGTGCCAGCAGAGGGGGGGCCTTATATGAGCAGTTCTTC. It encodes CASRGGALYEQFF.

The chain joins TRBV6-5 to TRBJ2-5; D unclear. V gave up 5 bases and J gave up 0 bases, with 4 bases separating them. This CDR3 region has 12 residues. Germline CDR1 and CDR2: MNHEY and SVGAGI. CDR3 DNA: TGTGCCAGCAGTCCGTACCAAGAGACCCAGTACTTC. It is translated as CASSPYQETQYF.

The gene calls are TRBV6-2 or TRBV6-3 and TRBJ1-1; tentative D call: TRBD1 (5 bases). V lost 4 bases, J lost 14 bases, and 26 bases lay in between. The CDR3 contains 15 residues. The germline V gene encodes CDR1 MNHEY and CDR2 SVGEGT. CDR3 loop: CASSSTKAFRQGAFF. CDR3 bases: TGTGCCAGCAGTTCTACCAAAGCCTTCCGCCAGGGCGCCTTCTTT.

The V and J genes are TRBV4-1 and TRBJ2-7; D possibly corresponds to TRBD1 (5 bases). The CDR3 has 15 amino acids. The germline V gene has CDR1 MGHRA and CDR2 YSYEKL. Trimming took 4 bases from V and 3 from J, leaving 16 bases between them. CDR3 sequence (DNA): TGCGCCAGCAGCCGTGGGTTAGGGGTTGGCTACGAGCAGTACTTC. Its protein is CASSRGLGVGYEQYF.

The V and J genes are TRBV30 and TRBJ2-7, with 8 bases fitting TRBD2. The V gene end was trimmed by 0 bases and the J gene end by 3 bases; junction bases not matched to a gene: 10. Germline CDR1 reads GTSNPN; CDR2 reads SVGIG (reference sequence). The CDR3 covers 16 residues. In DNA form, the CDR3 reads TGTGCCTGGAGTGTTAGAAAAGCGGGGGCAATCTACGAGCAGTACTTC. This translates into CAWSVRKAGAIYEQYF.

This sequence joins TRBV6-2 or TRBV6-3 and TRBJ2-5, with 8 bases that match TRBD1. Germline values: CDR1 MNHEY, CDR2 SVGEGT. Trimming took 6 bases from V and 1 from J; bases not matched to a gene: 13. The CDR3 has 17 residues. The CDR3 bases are TGTGCCAGCAGCCCTCACGGTTCGGACAGGGTCCAAGAGACCCAGTACTTC. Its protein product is CASSPHGSDRVQETQYF.

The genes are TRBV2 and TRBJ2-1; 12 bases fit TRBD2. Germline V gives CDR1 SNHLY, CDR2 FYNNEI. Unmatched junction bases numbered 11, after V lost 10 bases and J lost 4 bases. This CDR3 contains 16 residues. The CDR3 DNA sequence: TGTGCCACCACAGGAGTAGGACTAGCGGGGTACAATGAGCAGTTCTTC. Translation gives CATTGVGLAGYNEQFF.

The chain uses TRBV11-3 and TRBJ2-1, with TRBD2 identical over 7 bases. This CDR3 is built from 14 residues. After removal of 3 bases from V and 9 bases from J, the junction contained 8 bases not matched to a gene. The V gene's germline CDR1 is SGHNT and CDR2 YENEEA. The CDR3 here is CASSFSGSLGEQFF. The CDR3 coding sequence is TGTGCCAGCAGCTTTAGCGGGTCCCTCGGTGAGCAGTTCTTC.

CDR3 sequence (DNA): TGTGCCAGTAGTAATCGAGGCAGTCATAGCAATCAGCCCCAGCATTTT. Its translation: CASSNRGSHSNQPQHF. The rearrangement joins TRBV19 to TRBJ1-5; D uncertain. CDR1 is LNHDA, CDR2 SQIVND, per germline (reference sequence). The V end was cut by 4 bases, the J end by 0 bases, with 13 bases between. This CDR3 comprises 16 residues.

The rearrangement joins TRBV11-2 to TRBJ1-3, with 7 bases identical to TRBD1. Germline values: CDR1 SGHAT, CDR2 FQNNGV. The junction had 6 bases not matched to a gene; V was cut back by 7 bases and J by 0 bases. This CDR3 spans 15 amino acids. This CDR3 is CASNPTGNSGNTIYF. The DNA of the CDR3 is TGTGCCAGCAACCCGACAGGGAACTCTGGAAACACCATATATTTT. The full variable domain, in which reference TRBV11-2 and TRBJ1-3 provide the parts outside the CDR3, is EAGVAQSPRYKIIEKRQSVAFWCNPISGHATLYWYQQILGQGPKLLIQFQNNGVVDDSQLPKDRFSAERLKGVDSTLKIQPAKLEDSAVYLCASNPTGNSGNTIYFGEGSWLTVV.

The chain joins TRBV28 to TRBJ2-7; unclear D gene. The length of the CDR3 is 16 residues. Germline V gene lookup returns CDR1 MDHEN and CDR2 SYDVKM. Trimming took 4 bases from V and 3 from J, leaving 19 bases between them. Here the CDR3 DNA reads TGTGCCAGCAGTTCCCCACTGACAAAAACCTTCTACGAGCAGTACTTC. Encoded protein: CASSSPLTKTFYEQYF.

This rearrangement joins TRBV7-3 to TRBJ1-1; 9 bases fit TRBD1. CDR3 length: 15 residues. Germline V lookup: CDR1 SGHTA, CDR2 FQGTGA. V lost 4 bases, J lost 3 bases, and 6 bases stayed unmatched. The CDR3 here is CASSSTGTGHTEAFF. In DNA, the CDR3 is TGTGCCAGCAGCTCGACCGGGACAGGGCACACTGAAGCTTTCTTT.

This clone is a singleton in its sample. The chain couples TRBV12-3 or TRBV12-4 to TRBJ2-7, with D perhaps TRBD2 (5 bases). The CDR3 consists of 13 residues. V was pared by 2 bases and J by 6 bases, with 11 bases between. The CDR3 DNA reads TGTGCCAGCAGTTTAAGAGGGTCACGCGAGCAGTACTTC. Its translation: CASSLRGSREQYF.

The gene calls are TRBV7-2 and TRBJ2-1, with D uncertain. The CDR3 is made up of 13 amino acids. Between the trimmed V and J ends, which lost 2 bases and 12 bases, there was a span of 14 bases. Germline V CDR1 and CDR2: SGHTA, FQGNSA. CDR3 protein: CASSLLALPRQFF. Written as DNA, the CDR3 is TGTGCCAGCAGCTTATTAGCCCTCCCGAGGCAGTTCTTC. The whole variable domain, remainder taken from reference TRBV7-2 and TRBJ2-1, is GAGVSQSPSNKVTEKGKDVELRCDPISGHTALYWYRQSLGQGLEFLIYFQGNSAPDKSGLPSDRFSAERTGGSVSTLTIQRTQQEDSAVYLCASSLLALPRQFFGPGTRLTVL.

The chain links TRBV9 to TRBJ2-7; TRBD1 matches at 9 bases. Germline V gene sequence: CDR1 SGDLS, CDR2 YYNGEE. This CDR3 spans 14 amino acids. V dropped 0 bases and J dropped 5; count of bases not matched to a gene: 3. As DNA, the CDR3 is TGTGCCAGCAGCGTAGGGGACAGGGCGAACGAGCAGTACTTC. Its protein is CASSVGDRANEQYF.

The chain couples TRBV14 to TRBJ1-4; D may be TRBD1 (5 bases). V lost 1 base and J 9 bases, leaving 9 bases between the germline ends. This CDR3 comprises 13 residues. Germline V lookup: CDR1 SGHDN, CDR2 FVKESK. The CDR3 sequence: CASSQGAGQKLFF. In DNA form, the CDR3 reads TGTGCCAGCAGCCAAGGGGCAGGGCAAAAACTGTTTTTT.

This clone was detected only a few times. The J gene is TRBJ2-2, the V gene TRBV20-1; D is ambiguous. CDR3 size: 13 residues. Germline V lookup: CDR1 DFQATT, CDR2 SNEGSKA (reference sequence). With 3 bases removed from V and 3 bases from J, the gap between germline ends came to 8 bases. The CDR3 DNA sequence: TGCAGTGCTAGTCCAGTGGACACCGGGGAGCTGTTTTTT. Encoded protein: CSASPVDTGELFF.

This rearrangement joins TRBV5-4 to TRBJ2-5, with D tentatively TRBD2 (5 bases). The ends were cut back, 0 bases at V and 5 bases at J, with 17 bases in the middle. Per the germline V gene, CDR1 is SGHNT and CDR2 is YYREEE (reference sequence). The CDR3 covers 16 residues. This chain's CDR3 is CASSLDPTRGIETQYF. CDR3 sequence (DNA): TGTGCCAGCAGCTTGGATCCTACTAGAGGGATTGAGACCCAGTACTTC.

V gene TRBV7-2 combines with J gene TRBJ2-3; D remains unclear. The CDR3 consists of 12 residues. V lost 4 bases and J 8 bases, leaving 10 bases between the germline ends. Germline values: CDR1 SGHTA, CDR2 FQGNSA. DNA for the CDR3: TGTGCCAGCAGCTCACAGATCAGTACGCAGTATTTT. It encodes CASSSQISTQYF.

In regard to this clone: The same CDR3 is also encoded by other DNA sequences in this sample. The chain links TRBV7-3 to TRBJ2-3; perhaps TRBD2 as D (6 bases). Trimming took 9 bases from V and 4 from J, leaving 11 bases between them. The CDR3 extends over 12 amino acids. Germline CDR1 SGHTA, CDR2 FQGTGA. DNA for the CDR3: TGTGCCAGTTCCCCGGGAGCAGATACGCAGTATTTT. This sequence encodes CASSPGADTQYF.

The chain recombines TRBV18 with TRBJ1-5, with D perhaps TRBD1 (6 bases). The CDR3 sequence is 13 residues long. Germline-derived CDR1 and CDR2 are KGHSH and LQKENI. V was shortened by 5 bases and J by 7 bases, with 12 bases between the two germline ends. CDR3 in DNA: TGTGCCAGCTCAGGTAGTCAGGGGCAGCCCCAGCATTTT. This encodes CASSGSQGQPQHF.

The CDR3 region is CASVPPGGVNQPQHF. The CDR3 DNA reads TGTGCCAGTGTCCCTCCTGGGGGGGTCAATCAGCCCCAGCATTTT. The chain carries TRBV19 and TRBJ1-5; the D gene is possibly TRBD1 (5 bases). Germline CDR1 LNHDA, CDR2 SQIVND (reference sequence). The CDR3 contains 15 residues. The germline V and J ends were trimmed by 8 bases and 3 bases, with 17 bases remaining between them.

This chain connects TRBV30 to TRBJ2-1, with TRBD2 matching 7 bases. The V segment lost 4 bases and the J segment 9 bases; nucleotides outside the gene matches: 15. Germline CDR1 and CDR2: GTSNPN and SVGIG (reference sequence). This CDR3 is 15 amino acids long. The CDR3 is CAWTPEPGLLLEQFF. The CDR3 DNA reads TGTGCCTGGACCCCCGAACCGGGACTACTCCTTGAGCAGTTCTTC.

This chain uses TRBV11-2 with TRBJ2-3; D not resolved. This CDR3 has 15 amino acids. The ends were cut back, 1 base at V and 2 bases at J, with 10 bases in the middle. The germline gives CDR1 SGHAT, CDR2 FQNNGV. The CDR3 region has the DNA TGTGCCAGCAGCTTAGTCGGTTCCGACACAGATACGCAGTATTTT. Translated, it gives CASSLVGSDTDTQYF.

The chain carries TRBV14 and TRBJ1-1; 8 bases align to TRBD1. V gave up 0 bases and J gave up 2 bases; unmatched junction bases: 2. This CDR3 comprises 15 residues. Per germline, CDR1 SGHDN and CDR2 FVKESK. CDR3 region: CASSQDQGANTEAFF. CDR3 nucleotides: TGTGCCAGCAGCCAAGATCAGGGGGCAAACACTGAAGCTTTCTTT. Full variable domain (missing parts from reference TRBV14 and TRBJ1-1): EAGVTQFPSHSVIEKGQTVTLRCDPISGHDNLYWYRRVMGKEIKFLLHFVKESKQDESGMPNNRFLAERTGGTYSTLKVQPAELEDSGVYFCASSQDQGANTEAFFGQGTRLTVV.

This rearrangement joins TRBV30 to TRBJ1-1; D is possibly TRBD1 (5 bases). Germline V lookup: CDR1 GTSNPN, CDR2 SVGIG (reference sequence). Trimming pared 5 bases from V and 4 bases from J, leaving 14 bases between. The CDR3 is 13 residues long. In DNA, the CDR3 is TGTGCCTGGTCGGCAGGGAGGTTCACTGAAGCTTTCTTT. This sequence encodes CAWSAGRFTEAFF.

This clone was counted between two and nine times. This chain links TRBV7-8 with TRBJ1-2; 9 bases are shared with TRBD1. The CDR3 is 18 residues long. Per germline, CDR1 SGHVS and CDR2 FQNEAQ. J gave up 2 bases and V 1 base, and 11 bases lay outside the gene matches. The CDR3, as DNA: TGTGCCAGCAGCTTAGTTCTGATTACCGGGACAGGGAACTATGGCTACACCTTC. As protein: CASSLVLITGTGNYGYTF.

CDR3 protein: CASSLTVGLAVYEQYF. The CDR3 region has the DNA TGTGCCAGCAGTTTAACTGTCGGACTAGCAGTTTACGAGCAGTACTTC. This chain joins TRBV27 and TRBJ2-7; TRBD2 matches 8 bases. Germline lookup yields CDR1 MNHEY and CDR2 SMNVEV (reference sequence). V was clipped by 2 bases and J by 4 bases; unmatched bases: 10. CDR3 length: 16 amino acids.